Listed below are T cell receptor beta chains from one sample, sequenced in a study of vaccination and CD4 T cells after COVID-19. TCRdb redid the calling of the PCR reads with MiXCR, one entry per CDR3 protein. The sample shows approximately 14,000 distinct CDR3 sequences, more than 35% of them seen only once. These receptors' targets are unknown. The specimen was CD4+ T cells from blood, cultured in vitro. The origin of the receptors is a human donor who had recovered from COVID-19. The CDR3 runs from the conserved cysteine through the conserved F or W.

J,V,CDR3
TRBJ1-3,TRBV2,CASSDTGQPGNTIYF
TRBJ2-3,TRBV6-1,CASSPADTQYF
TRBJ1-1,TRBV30,CAWSVVNLAFF
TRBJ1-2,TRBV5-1,CASTTENNYGYTF
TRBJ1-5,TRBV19,CASKAPTGPQHF
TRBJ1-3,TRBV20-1,CSARSGTGDRNTIYF
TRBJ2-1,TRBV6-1,CASIPGVFYNEQFF
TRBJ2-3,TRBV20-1,CSASGTSGGGLWGTDTQYF
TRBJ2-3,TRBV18,CASSPLPVTVTDTQYF
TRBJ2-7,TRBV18,CASSPSSSYEQYF
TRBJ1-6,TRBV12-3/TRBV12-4,CASNYEGDTTPLHF
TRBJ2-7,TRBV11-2,CASRQTGTGPYEQYF
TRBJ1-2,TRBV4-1,CASSHLGQANYGYTF
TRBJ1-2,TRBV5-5,CASRMSTDRGRYGYTF
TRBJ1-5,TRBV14,CASSHGTTPSNQPQHF
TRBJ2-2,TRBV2,CAGGTGKINTGELFF
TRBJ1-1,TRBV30,CAWSYRGDTEAFF
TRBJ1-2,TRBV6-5,CASRYTRTGGYTF
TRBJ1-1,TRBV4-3,CASSLGTGNLNTEAFF
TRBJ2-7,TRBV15,CATSRDKAGGLEQYF
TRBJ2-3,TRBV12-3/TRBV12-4,CASSITTGPSPDTQYF
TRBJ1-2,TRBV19,CASSSAVRKKNYGYTF
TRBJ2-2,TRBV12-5,CASGATGSTGELFF
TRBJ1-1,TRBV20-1,CSGSTGGEAFF
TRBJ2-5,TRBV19,CASSLRGKETQYF
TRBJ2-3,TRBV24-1,CATGTSTDTQYF
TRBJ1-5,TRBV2,CASKIREGRQPQHF
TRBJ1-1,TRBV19,CASVLTETNTEAFF
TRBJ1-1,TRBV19,CASSPTGGVTEAFF
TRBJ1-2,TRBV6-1,CASRVGPGVNYGYTF
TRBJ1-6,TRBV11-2,CASSPGNSPLHF
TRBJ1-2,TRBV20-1,CSARGWAIYGYTF
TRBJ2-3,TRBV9,CASSVSAPSGDTQYF
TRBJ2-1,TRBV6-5,CASSYYGGSSYNEQFF
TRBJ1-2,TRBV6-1,CASRFEGYTF
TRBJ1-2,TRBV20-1,CSARKTGTDGYTF
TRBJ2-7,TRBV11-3,CASSRHQGSYEQYF